Presented here are 2 T cell receptor beta chains from one specimen sequenced in a study of shared clonotypes between healthy human individuals (dated by TCRdb to the early 2020s). To prepare the library, the immunoSEQ multiplex PCR assay was applied. Here the immuneACCESS table is served through TCRdb, limited to in-frame sequences with V and J called. Missing clones are a known gap in these copies; in checked studies unresolved V genes cover under half, and the rest lacks a known reason. Here the sample has about 2.3 million clones; 93% occur a single time. The ten largest account for 0.39% of the sample. Sequenced input: naive CD4+ T cells from PBMCs. In light of the paper, this sample's cell subset or site label describes: CD45RA+ positively selected. All receptors come from a young man in good health. Some clones in this sample may be carry-over from other donors' samples.

The chain combines TRBV28 with TRBJ2-2; possible D gene TRBD2, 5 bases. The V end was cut by 1 base, the J end by 5 bases, with 20 bases between. CDR3 length equals 18 residues. Germline V gene sequence: CDR1 MDHEN, CDR2 SYDVKM. The CDR3 DNA is TGTGCCAGCAGTTTATATTTGGGAGTAAAGGCGCGGACCGGGGAGCTGTTTTTT. As protein: CASSLYLGVKARTGELFF. The full variable domain, its missing parts supplied by reference TRBV28 and TRBJ2-2, is DVKVTQSSRYLVKRTGEKVFLECVQDMDHENMFWYRQDPGLGLRLIYFSYDVKMKEKGDIPEGYSVSREKKERFSLILESASTNQTSMYLCASSLYLGVKARTGELFFGEGSRLTVL.

The chain joins TRBV9 to TRBJ2-3, with 8 bases aligning to TRBD2. The CDR3 is 17 amino acids. CDR1 SGDLS and CDR2 YYNGEE come from the germline V gene. Unmatched junction bases numbered 15, after V lost 3 bases and J lost 6 bases. The CDR3 loop is CASSGQPMTGGWDTQYF. In nucleotides, the CDR3 is TGTGCCAGCAGCGGACAACCCATGACGGGAGGGTGGGATACGCAGTATTTT.